One sample yielded the 3 T cell receptor beta chains listed below, sequenced in a study of T-cell reconstitution after alpha-beta-depleted transplantation in children. As it was prepared, the TCRbeta library received unique molecular identifiers. TCRdb reprocessed the PCR reads with MiXCR, giving one entry per CDR3 protein. The repertoire consists of about 540,000 distinct CDR3 sequences, with 18% occurring once and the leading ten covering 3% to 3.5%. Sequenced material: PBMCs from the stem cell graft donor, taken from the stem cell graft. The receptors originated from a human donor who donated a stem cell graft to a child with acute lymphoblastic leukemia.

The chain employs TRBV7-9 and TRBJ2-5, with D perhaps matching TRBD2 (6 bases). V lost 5 bases and J 2 bases, leaving 12 bases between the germline ends. Germline V gene lookup returns CDR1 SEHNR and CDR2 FQNEAQ (reference sequence). This CDR3 is built from 14 residues. CDR3 sequence reads: CASSDVGGQETQYF. For the CDR3, the DNA is TGTGCCAGCAGCGATGTTGGGGGGCAAGAGACCCAGTACTTC.

This rearrangement joins TRBV7-9 to TRBJ2-1; D may match TRBD1 or TRBD2 (5 bases each). CDR1 SEHNR and CDR2 FQNEAQ come from the germline V gene (reference sequence). The CDR3 length is 17 residues. V gave up 5 bases and J gave up 2 bases, with 19 bases separating them. The CDR3 reads CASSPPPGRTPYNEQFF. The CDR3, as DNA: TGTGCCAGCAGCCCCCCCCCGGGGCGAACCCCCTACAATGAGCAGTTCTTC.

This clonotype was seen a few times. The chain joins TRBV9 to TRBJ2-7, with TRBD1 as a possible D gene (7 bases). V was cut by 3 bases and J by 6 bases, with 19 bases left in between. Germline lookup yields CDR1 SGDLS and CDR2 YYNGEE. The CDR3 extends over 15 amino acids. CDR3 region: CASSDLGGQPVEQYF. The CDR3 DNA follows: TGTGCCAGCAGCGACCTGGGGGGACAGCCAGTCGAGCAGTACTTC.